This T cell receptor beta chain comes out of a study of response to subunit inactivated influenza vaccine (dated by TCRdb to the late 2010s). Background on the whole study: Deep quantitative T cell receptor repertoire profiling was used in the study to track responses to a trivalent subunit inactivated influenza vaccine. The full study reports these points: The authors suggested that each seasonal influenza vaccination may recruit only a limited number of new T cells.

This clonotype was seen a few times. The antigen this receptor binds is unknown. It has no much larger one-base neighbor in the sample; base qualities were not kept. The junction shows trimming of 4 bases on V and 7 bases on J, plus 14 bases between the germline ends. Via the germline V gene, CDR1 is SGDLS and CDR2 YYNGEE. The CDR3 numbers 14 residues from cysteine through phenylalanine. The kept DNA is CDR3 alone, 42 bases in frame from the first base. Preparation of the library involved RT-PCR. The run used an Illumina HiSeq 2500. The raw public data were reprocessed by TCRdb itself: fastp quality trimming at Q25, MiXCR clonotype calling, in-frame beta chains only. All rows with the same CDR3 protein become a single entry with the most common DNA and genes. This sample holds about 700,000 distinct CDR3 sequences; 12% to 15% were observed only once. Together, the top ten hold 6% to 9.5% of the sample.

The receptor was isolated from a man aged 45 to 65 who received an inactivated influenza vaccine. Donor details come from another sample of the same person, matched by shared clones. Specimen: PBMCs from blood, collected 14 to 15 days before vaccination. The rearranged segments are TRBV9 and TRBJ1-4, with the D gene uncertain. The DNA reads TGTGCCAGCAGCCCCGATTGGCCCCTTGAAAAACTGTTTTTT. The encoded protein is CASSPDWPLEKLFF.